These T cell receptor beta chains were read from a single sample in a study of regulatory T cells in long-lasting Graves disease. In TCRdb, the multiplex PCR reads were re-called with MiXCR into one record per CDR3 protein. In the table there are about 210,000 distinct CDR3 sequences, about 19% of which are singletons. These data also featured in a second study, about T cells in Graves' hyperthyroidism and ophthalmopathy.

Sequencing used peripheral blood mononuclear cells (PBMCs), obtained at new diagnosis, from a patient treated with antithyroid drugs. The receptors derive from a woman in her thirties with Graves disease. CDR3s include the opening cysteine and the closing phenylalanine or tryptophan. The D gene is left open where the match is weak. Some rows mark clone size as missing; the rest say once, few, many or name a class of expanded clone.

>TRBJ1-1|TRBV4-1|many|NA
TGCGCCAGCAGCCGAGTTCCCTACTCAGGTGAAGCTTTCTTT
CASSRVPYSGEAFF
>TRBJ1-2|TRBV20-1|many|NA
TGCAGTGCGCAGGACGGGGTGGATGGCTACACCTTC
CSAQDGVDGYTF
>TRBJ1-2|TRBV3-1|many|TRBD1
TGTGCCAGCGGGACAGGGAACTATGGCTACACCTTC
CASGTGNYGYTF
>TRBJ1-5|TRBV3-1|few|NA
TGTGCCAGCAGCCCCTCAGTGCCGGCGGGATATAGCAATCAGCCCCAGCATTTT
CASSPSVPAGYSNQPQHF
>TRBJ2-1|TRBV30|many|NA
TGTGCCTGGAGCGGGAGAGTCTCCTACAATGAGCAGTTCTTC
CAWSGRVSYNEQFF
>TRBJ2-3|TRBV6-1|NA|TRBD2
TGTGCCAGCAAGCCTCTAGCGGGAGTGTCTATAGATACGCAGTATTTT
CASKPLAGVSIDTQYF
>TRBJ1-2|TRBV5-4|many|NA
TGTGCCAGCAGCTTGGAGGGACGGCCGGCTCTAGGCTACACCTTC
CASSLEGRPALGYTF
>TRBJ1-1|TRBV11-2|many|NA
TGTGCCAGCAGCTATTACCGGGCCACTGAAGCTTTCTTT
CASSYYRATEAFF
>TRBJ1-1|TRBV19|many|NA
TGTGCCAGTAGTGCCCGAGGGGTTGAAGCTTTCTTT
CASSARGVEAFF
>TRBJ2-7|TRBV30|many|NA
TGTGCCTGGAGTGGGCGCGGAGGAAACGAGCAGTACTTC
CAWSGRGGNEQYF
>TRBJ1-2|TRBV5-4|few|NA
TGTGCCGCCGGGGGTGGTACTAACTATGGCTACACCTTC
CAAGGGTNYGYTF
>TRBJ1-2|TRBV2|many|NA
TGTGCCAGCAAGGGACATCATGGCTACACCTTC
CASKGHHGYTF
>TRBJ2-1|TRBV12-3/TRBV12-4|many|NA
TGTGCCAGCAGTAACGTTGGAGGGGATGAGCAGTTCTTC
CASSNVGGDEQFF
>TRBJ2-5|TRBV28|NA|TRBD1
TGTGCCAGCAGTCTATCCGGCAGGGGGCAACAAGAGACCCAGTACTTC
CASSLSGRGQQETQYF
>TRBJ2-7|TRBV11-3|NA|TRBD1
TGTGCCAGCAGCCTCAGGGGGAGCGAGCAGTACTTC
CASSLRGSEQYF
>TRBJ1-1|TRBV7-6|few|NA
TGTGCCAGCAGCCGGAGGGGGGGGTCCAGAAGTATGAACACTGAAGCTTTCTTT
CASSRRGGSRSMNTEAFF
>TRBJ2-3|TRBV20-1|many|TRBD2
TGCAGTGCTAGAGATCTCATCAGCGGGGGGGCAACAGATACGCAGTATTTT
CSARDLISGGATDTQYF
>TRBJ2-1|TRBV18|NA|NA
TGTGCCAGCTCAAGGGCGTGGCACTACAATGAGCAGTTCTTC
CASSRAWHYNEQFF
>TRBJ1-5|TRBV19|few|TRBD1
TGTGCCAGTAGTATGGGTTCAGGGGGCGGTTCTCAGCCCCAGCATTTT
CASSMGSGGGSQPQHF
>TRBJ2-5|TRBV15|NA|NA
TGTGCCACCAGCAGAGGGGTAGCTGAGACCCAGTACTTC
CATSRGVAETQYF
>TRBJ2-2|TRBV24-1|many|TRBD1
TGTGCCACCAGTAAAACAGGGGGCACCGGGGAGCTGTTTTTT
CATSKTGGTGELFF
>TRBJ1-2|TRBV20-1|many|TRBD1
TGCAGTGCTAGACAGCAAGGACAGGGGGCGACGAAGGGCTACACCTTC
CSARQQGQGATKGYTF